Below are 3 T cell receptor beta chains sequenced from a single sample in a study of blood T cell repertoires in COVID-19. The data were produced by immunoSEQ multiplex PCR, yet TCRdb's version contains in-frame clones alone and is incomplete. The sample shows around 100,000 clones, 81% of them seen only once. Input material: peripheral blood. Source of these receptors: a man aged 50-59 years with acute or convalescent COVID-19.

The CDR3 spells CASSIEGDWQPQHF. Written as DNA, the CDR3 is TGTGCCAGTAGTATCGAGGGGGATTGGCAGCCCCAGCATTTT. The rearrangement links TRBV19 to TRBJ1-5; perhaps TRBD1 as D (6 bases). V shed 3 bases and J shed 7 bases, with 13 bases lying between them. This CDR3 comprises 14 residues. Germline CDR1 is LNHDA and CDR2 is SQIVND (reference sequence).

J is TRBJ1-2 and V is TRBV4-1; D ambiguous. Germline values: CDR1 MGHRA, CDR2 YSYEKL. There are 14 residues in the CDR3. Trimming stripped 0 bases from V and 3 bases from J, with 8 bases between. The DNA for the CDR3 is TGCGCCAGCAGCCAAGAACGAGGGTACTATGGCTACACCTTC. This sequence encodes CASSQERGYYGYTF.

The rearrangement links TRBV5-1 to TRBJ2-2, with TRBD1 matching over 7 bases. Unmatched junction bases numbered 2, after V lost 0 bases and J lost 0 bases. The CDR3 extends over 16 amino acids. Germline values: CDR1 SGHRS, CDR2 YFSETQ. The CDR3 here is CASSLEGTANTGELFF. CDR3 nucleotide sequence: TGCGCCAGCAGCTTGGAGGGGACAGCGAACACCGGGGAGCTGTTTTTT.